A single TCR beta chain is shown here with its context. Per the original data handling: Estimates of nucleated cell counts were drawn from the amplification of reference gene primers. The method was immunoSEQ multiplex PCR; TCRdb's version includes in-frame clones alone and lacks a portion of them. V, J and clone size derive from that table, while D and trimming were established from the DNA sequence. The repertoire includes about 300,000 clones, roughly 90% of them detected once, and roughly 6.7% sits in the top ten. Germline CDR1 SGHTA, CDR2 FQGTGA. Unmatched junction bases numbered 3, after V lost 2 bases and J lost 3 bases. This CDR3 contains 16 residues. This specimen comes from a study of blood T cell repertoires in COVID-19.

This TCR was recovered from a young man who had recovered from COVID-19. Input material: peripheral blood. The J gene is TRBJ2-3, the V gene TRBV7-3, with 12 bases matching TRBD1. CDR3 sequence (DNA): TGTGCCAGCAGCTTAGGGGGACAGGGGGCGACAGATACGCAGTATTTT. It translates to CASSLGGQGATDTQYF.